This TCR beta chain was captured by sequencing in a study of OX40 agonist ivuxolimab in advanced cancers. Regarding the complete study: Ivuxolimab was a fully human IgG2 agonistic monoclonal antibody targeting the costimulatory receptor OX40 (CD134). Intravenous ivuxolimab was administered to patients every 2 weeks at six dose levels: 0.01, 0.1, 0.3, 1.5, 3 and 10 mg/kg. Among the approximately 50 dose-escalation patients, some 20 had hepatocellular carcinoma, some 15 melanoma, 9 renal cell carcinoma and 9 head and neck cancer. A male proportion of roughly 80% and a mean age of approximately 58 years, ranging from about 23 to 90, were recorded for the dose-escalation cohort. Patients were allowed to have had prior anti-PD-1, anti-PD-L1 or anti-CTLA-4 therapy, and approximately 40% of the dose-escalation patients had been treated with checkpoint inhibitors. Partial responses occurred in three dose-escalation patients, of whom one had hepatocellular carcinoma and two had cutaneous melanoma. Peripheral TCRbeta sequencing aimed to test whether ivuxolimab altered TCR sequence diversity and caused clonal T-cell expansion. The paper describes the monotherapy dose-escalation part (N = 52 patients) of the phase I trial of ivuxolimab.

For sequencing of the TCRbeta CDR3 region, genomic DNA was extracted from the sorted cells. The immunoSEQ Assay was used for sequencing of TCRbeta CDR3 regions. Held by TCRdb, this immuneACCESS table contains in-frame sequences only and omits some clones. Under half of the omission traces to an unresolved V gene where checked; the cause of the rest is unknown. Across this sample there are about 50,000 clones, with about 80% seen only once. Clones ranked in the top ten supply about 3.8% of the sample. Broad study findings and their caveats: After ivuxolimab, CD8+ T cells had more expanded clones than CD4+ T cells on average. Clonal expansion of both CD4+ and CD8+ blood T cells was observed from baseline to week 6 at doses 0.1 to 3.0 mg/kg. Antigen specificity was not determined for the clonally expanded peripheral T cells. In the 0.1-3.0 mg/kg groups, partial responders were among the patients with the lowest normalized peripheral clonal expansion, particularly in CD8+ T cells. Low levels of normalized T-cell clonal expansion were also seen in some nonresponding patients.

V and J are trimmed by 8 bases and 0 bases, and the gene matches miss 2 bases of the junction. CDR1 and CDR2 were assigned from the germline V gene (reference sequence) as LNHDA and SQIVND. Its CDR3 holds 13 amino acids, cysteine through phenylalanine. The DNA shown is the 39-base CDR3, in frame from base 1. Notes on this clone: Its antigen remains undetermined. The input lacks base qualities; no much larger clone sits a single base away.

The trial excluded patients who had a history of autoimmune disease or who were on systemic immunosuppression. Peripheral blood for TCR sequencing was drawn from every dose cohort at baseline, at cycle 4 day 1 and at cycle 7 day 1. The samples were drawn from a first-in-human, open-label, multicenter phase I dose-escalation trial of ivuxolimab. The trial enrolled adults with locally advanced or metastatic head and neck squamous cell, hepatocellular, melanoma or renal cell carcinoma. Before TCR sequencing, CD4+ and CD8+ T cells were separately sorted from peripheral blood. The sample was CD4+ or CD8+ T cells sorted from blood, taken in a trial of the OX40 agonist ivuxolimab. This sequence originates from an adult with an advanced solid tumor such as melanoma, head and neck, liver or kidney cancer. Rearrangement joined TRBV19 to TRBJ1-1, and TRBD1 matches 8 of the central bases. CDR3 region: CASEDRVNTEAFF. In nucleotides, the sequence is TGTGCCAGTGAGGACAGGGTGAACACTGAAGCTTTCTTT.